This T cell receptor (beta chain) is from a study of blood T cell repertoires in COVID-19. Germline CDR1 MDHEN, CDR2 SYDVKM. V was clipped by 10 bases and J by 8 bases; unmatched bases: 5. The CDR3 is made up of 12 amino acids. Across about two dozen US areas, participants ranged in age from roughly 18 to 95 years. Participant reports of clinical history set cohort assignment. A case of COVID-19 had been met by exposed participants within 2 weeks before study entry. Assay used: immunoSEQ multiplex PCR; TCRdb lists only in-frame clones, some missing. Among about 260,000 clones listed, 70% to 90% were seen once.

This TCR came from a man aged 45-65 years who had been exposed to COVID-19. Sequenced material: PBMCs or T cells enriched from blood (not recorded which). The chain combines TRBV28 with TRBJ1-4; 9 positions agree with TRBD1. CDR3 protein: CATRQGGEKLFF. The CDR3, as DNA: TGTGCCACCCGACAGGGGGGCGAAAAACTGTTTTTT.